Below, 25 T cell receptor beta chains from the same sample are listed, as sequenced in a study of T cell changes during pregnancy in multiple sclerosis. Here immunoSEQ multiplex PCR was the method, and the copy in TCRdb shows in-frame clones only, minus some. The profile shows 130,000 or so clones, 80% to 95% of them singletons. The sequencing used peripheral blood, collected before pregnancy. The receptors here all came from a female donor with multiple sclerosis, enrolled in a pregnancy study.

This sequence joins TRBV19 and TRBJ2-3, with D tentatively TRBD2 (5 bases). V shed 1 base and J shed 0 bases, with 11 bases lying between them. This CDR3 comprises 16 residues. Per the germline V gene, CDR1 is LNHDA and CDR2 is SQIVND (reference sequence). This CDR3 reads CASSIAGERSTDTQYF. The CDR3 nucleotides read TGTGCCAGTAGTATAGCCGGGGAGAGGAGCACAGATACGCAGTATTTT.

This chain connects TRBV6-1 to TRBJ1-5, with 7 bases lining up with TRBD1. V lost 8 bases, J lost 5 bases, and 9 bases stayed unmatched. The CDR3 covers 14 residues. Germline V CDR1 and CDR2: MNHNS, SASEGT. The CDR3 here is CASLTGEPDQPQHF. In DNA form, the CDR3 reads TGTGCCAGCCTAACAGGGGAGCCGGATCAGCCCCAGCATTTT.

V is TRBV5-4 and J is TRBJ1-2; D is unclear. The CDR3 totals 12 residues. Germline CDR1 reads SGHNT; CDR2 reads YYREEE (reference sequence). The V end lost 0 bases, the J end lost 4 bases, and 4 bases lay between the germline ends. The CDR3 bases are TGTGCCAGCAGCTTGGACAGCTATGGCTACACCTTC. Encoded protein: CASSLDSYGYTF. Drawing the rest from reference TRBV5-4 and TRBJ1-2, the complete variable domain is ETGVTQSPTHLIKTRGQQVTLRCSSQSGHNTVSWYQQALGQGPQFIFQYYREEENGRGNFPPRFSGLQFPNYSSELNVNALELDDSALYLCASSLDSYGYTFGSGTRLTVV.

J is TRBJ2-7 and V is TRBV19, with a tentative D call TRBD1 (5 bases). The CDR3 extends over 15 amino acids. Trimming removed 3 bases at V and 2 bases at J, with 14 bases between. Germline assignment: CDR1 LNHDA and CDR2 SQIVND (reference sequence). CDR3 residues: CASSIRDSWAYEQYF. DNA of the CDR3: TGTGCCAGTAGTATTCGCGACAGTTGGGCCTACGAGCAGTACTTC.

The J gene is TRBJ1-1, the V gene TRBV2; no clear D gene. The CDR3 runs to 14 residues. CDR1 SNHLY and CDR2 FYNNEI come from the germline V gene. With 7 bases removed from V and 0 bases from J, the gap between germline ends came to 12 bases. The CDR3 loop reads CASNPTDMNTEAFF. CDR3 nucleotides: TGTGCCAGCAACCCTACAGATATGAACACTGAAGCTTTCTTT. Supplemented by reference TRBV2 and TRBJ1-1, the full variable domain reads EPEVTQTPSHQVTQMGQEVILRCVPISNHLYFYWYRQILGQKVEFLVSFYNNEISEKSEIFDDQFSVERPDGSNFTLKIRSTKLEDSAMYFCASNPTDMNTEAFFGQGTRLTVV.

A single count supports this clone. The V and J genes are TRBV7-9 and TRBJ1-4; 7 bases fit TRBD1. The V and J ends lost 4 bases and 7 bases, in that order; junction bases with no gene match: 6. The CDR3 has 14 residues. Germline V lookup: CDR1 SEHNR, CDR2 FQNEAQ (reference sequence). CDR3 residues: CASSSDRAGEKLFF. As DNA, the CDR3 is TGTGCCAGCAGCTCTGACAGGGCGGGTGAAAAACTGTTTTTT.

The chain combines TRBV7-9 with TRBJ1-1, with D tentatively TRBD1 (5 bases). V was shortened by 5 bases and J by 5 bases, with 12 bases between the two germline ends. Germline CDR1 reads SEHNR; CDR2 reads FQNEAQ (reference sequence). CDR3 size: 13 residues. The CDR3 protein is CASSPEGRTEAFF. As DNA, the CDR3 is TGTGCCAGCAGCCCGGAGGGGCGAACTGAAGCTTTCTTT. Complete variable domain (other parts from reference TRBV7-9 and TRBJ1-1): DTGVSQNPRHKITKRGQNVTFRCDPISEHNRLYWYRQTLGQGPEFLTYFQNEAQLEKSRLLSDRFSAERPKGSFSTLEIQRTEQGDSAMYLCASSPEGRTEAFFGQGTRLTVV.

This chain links TRBV27 with TRBJ2-1; TRBD1 is a possible D gene (5 bases). CDR3 length: 14 residues. Trimming took 8 bases from V and 0 from J, leaving 11 bases between them. Germline CDR1 MNHEY, CDR2 SMNVEV (reference sequence). In nucleotides, the CDR3 is TGTGCCAGCCGCACGGACATCTCCTACAATGAGCAGTTCTTC. Its protein product is CASRTDISYNEQFF.

This chain connects TRBV6-1 to TRBJ1-4, with 8 bases fitting TRBD1. V was clipped by 6 bases and J by 7 bases; unmatched bases: 10. CDR1 is MNHNS and CDR2 is SASEGT in the germline V gene. There are 15 residues in the CDR3. The CDR3 DNA follows: TGTGCCAGCAGACTGACACAGGGGGGTTTTGAAAAACTGTTTTTT. Its translation is CASRLTQGGFEKLFF.

The chain employs TRBV5-6 and TRBJ1-2; D perhaps matches TRBD1 (6 bases). Germline values: CDR1 SGHDT, CDR2 YYEEEE. This CDR3 has 13 residues. The germline V and J ends were trimmed by 4 bases and 4 bases, with 11 bases remaining between them. The CDR3 loop reads CASSIQGGYGYTF. CDR3 sequence (DNA): TGTGCCAGCAGCATACAGGGTGGCTATGGCTACACCTTC. Complete variable domain (other parts from reference TRBV5-6 and TRBJ1-2): DAGVTQSPTHLIKTRGQQVTLRCSPKSGHDTVSWYQQALGQGPQFIFQYYEEEERQRGNFPDRFSGHQFPNYSSELNVNALLLGDSALYLCASSIQGGYGYTFGSGTRLTVV.

This rearrangement joins TRBV19 to TRBJ1-1; no clear D. Trimming removed 3 bases from V and 0 bases from J, with 8 bases in between. The germline CDR1 and CDR2 sequences are LNHDA and SQIVND (reference sequence). This CDR3 spans 14 amino acids. The CDR3 DNA is TGTGCCAGTAGTATGGCGGGGATGAACACTGAAGCTTTCTTT. Translating it yields CASSMAGMNTEAFF.

V usage is TRBV7-9 and J usage is TRBJ1-3; D is ambiguous. The germline V and J ends were trimmed by 1 base and 8 bases, with 9 bases remaining between them. CDR3 size: 13 residues. CDR1 is SEHNR, CDR2 FQNEAQ, per germline (reference sequence). CDR3 sequence: CASSLGTRDTIYF. In DNA, the CDR3 is TGTGCCAGCAGCTTAGGTACTCGGGACACCATATATTTT.

The chain joins TRBV6-1 to TRBJ2-7; the match to TRBD1 covers 8 bases. The germline gives CDR1 MNHNS, CDR2 SASEGT. The J segment lost 4 bases and the V segment lost 2 bases, leaving 4 bases of the junction unmatched. The CDR3 has 14 amino acids. CDR3 sequence reads: CASSEQGARYEQYF. In DNA, the CDR3 is TGTGCCAGCAGTGAACAGGGGGCGCGATACGAGCAGTACTTC.

This sequence joins TRBV6-6 and TRBJ2-6; possibly TRBD2 for D (6 bases). CDR3 length equals 14 residues. V was trimmed by 4 bases and J by 4 bases, leaving 8 bases between them. The germline V gene encodes CDR1 MNHNY and CDR2 SVGAGI (reference sequence). The CDR3 nucleotides are TGTGCCAGCAGTTCCGGGAGCGGGGCCAACGTCCTGACTTTC. It translates to CASSSGSGANVLTF.

J is TRBJ2-1 and V is TRBV25-1; possible D gene TRBD1, 6 bases. Germline loops: CDR1 MGHDK, CDR2 SYGVNS. The V end was cut by 8 bases, the J end by 5 bases, with 13 bases between. The length of the CDR3 is 13 residues. The chain's CDR3 is CASRDMGHNEQFF. The CDR3 bases are TGTGCCAGCCGGGACATGGGCCACAATGAGCAGTTCTTC.

The V gene is TRBV7-3, the J gene TRBJ2-5, with TRBD2 identical over 8 bases. CDR3 length: 16 amino acids. From germline, CDR1 is SGHTA and CDR2 FQGTGA. V lost 1 base and J lost 4; bases outside the gene matches: 8. This CDR3 is CASSLRGAGGRETQYF. The CDR3 DNA follows: TGTGCCAGCAGCTTAAGGGGGGCGGGAGGAAGAGAGACCCAGTACTTC.

The V call is TRBV5-8, the J call TRBJ2-7; TRBD1 matches 11 bases. Germline assignment: CDR1 SGHTS and CDR2 YDEGEE. This CDR3 spans 16 amino acids. The J segment lost 3 bases and the V segment lost 4 bases, leaving 9 bases of the junction unmatched. The chain's CDR3 is CASSPWTGGAGYEQYF. CDR3 sequence (DNA): TGTGCCAGCAGCCCATGGACAGGGGGCGCGGGCTACGAGCAGTACTTC.

The gene calls are TRBV6-1 and TRBJ1-5; no definite D call. V shed 4 bases and J shed 1 base, with 11 bases lying between them. The germline gives CDR1 MNHNS, CDR2 SASEGT. The CDR3 totals 15 residues. CDR3 region: CASSVEAWSNQPQHF. CDR3 sequence (DNA): TGTGCCAGCAGTGTGGAGGCGTGGAGCAATCAGCCCCAGCATTTT.

The chain carries TRBV19 and TRBJ2-6; the match to TRBD1 covers 7 bases. The CDR3 totals 18 residues. J gave up 4 bases and V 4 bases, and 13 bases lay outside the gene matches. Germline V CDR1 and CDR2: LNHDA, SQIVND (reference sequence). This CDR3 is CASSTQRQGVIGANVLTF. CDR3 nucleotide sequence: TGTGCCAGTAGTACCCAAAGACAGGGCGTTATAGGGGCCAACGTCCTGACTTTC.

The chain has TRBV7-2 and TRBJ1-1; TRBD1 matches at 9 bases. The CDR3 contains 19 residues. J gave up 3 bases and V 5 bases, and 19 bases lay outside the gene matches. Germline CDR1 and CDR2: SGHTA and FQGNSA. The CDR3 sequence: CASSQTGGMWVNGDTEAFF. In nucleotides, the CDR3 is TGTGCCAGCAGCCAGACAGGGGGTATGTGGGTGAACGGGGACACTGAAGCTTTCTTT.

The chain has TRBV30 and TRBJ2-2; D perhaps matches TRBD1 (5 bases). CDR1 and CDR2 (germline): GTSNPN, SVGIG (reference sequence). The CDR3 length is 14 residues. The V and J ends lost 2 bases and 6 bases respectively, with 13 bases between them. The CDR3 DNA reads TGTGCCTGGAGTCACCTTAGGGGTTCCGGGGAGCTGTTTTTT. It is translated as CAWSHLRGSGELFF.

The J gene is TRBJ2-7, the V gene TRBV19; D possibly corresponds to TRBD1 (6 bases). The CDR3 loop spans 14 amino acids. CDR1 is LNHDA, CDR2 SQIVND, per germline (reference sequence). With 4 bases removed from V and 1 base from J, the gap between germline ends came to 11 bases. The CDR3 is CASSRKDRSYEQYF. CDR3 nucleotide sequence: TGTGCCAGTAGTAGAAAGGACAGATCCTACGAGCAGTACTTC. Full variable domain (rest looked up from reference TRBV19 and TRBJ2-7): DGGITQSPKYLFRKEGQNVTLSCEQNLNHDAMYWYRQDPGQGLRLIYYSQIVNDFQKGDIAEGYSVSREKKESFPLTVTSAQKNPTAFYLCASSRKDRSYEQYFGPGTRLTVT.

The chain combines TRBV9 with TRBJ2-3; 7 bases fit TRBD2. V gave up 0 bases and J gave up 1 base; unmatched junction bases: 14. CDR1 is SGDLS and CDR2 is YYNGEE in the germline V gene. The CDR3 contains 19 residues. The CDR3 loop reads CASSVGLFAGVEGTDTQYF. DNA for the CDR3: TGTGCCAGCAGCGTAGGGTTGTTCGCGGGAGTTGAAGGCACAGATACGCAGTATTTT.

The chain combines TRBV10-3 with TRBJ1-1; the D gene is possibly TRBD1 (5 bases). The CDR3 length is 16 residues. The ends were cut back, 0 bases at V and 4 bases at J, with 15 bases in the middle. Germline CDR1 is ENHRY and CDR2 is SYGVKD. The CDR3 protein is CAISESRSGSGTEAFF. In DNA form, the CDR3 reads TGTGCCATCAGTGAGTCGAGGTCAGGGTCCGGCACTGAAGCTTTCTTT.

The V call is TRBV6-1, the J call TRBJ1-5; 11 bases are a match to TRBD1. Germline V lookup: CDR1 MNHNS, CDR2 SASEGT. CDR3 length: 14 amino acids. The trim removed 8 bases at V and 7 bases at J, leaving 7 bases unmatched. CDR3 coding DNA: TGTGCCAGCGGACAGGGGGCCCTCCGGCAGCCCCAGCATTTT. Protein: CASGQGALRQPQHF.